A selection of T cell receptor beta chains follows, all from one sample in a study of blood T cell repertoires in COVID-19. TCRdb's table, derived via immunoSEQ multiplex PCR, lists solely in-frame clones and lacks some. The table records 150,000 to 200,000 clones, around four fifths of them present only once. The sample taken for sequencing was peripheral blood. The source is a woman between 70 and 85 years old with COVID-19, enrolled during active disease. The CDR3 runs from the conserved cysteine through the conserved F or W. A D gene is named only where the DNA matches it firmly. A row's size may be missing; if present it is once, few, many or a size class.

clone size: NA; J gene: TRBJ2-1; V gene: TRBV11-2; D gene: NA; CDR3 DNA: TGTGCCAGCAGCTTAGGCCCCTTTAGCTACAATGAGCAGTTCTTC; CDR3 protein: CASSLGPFSYNEQFF
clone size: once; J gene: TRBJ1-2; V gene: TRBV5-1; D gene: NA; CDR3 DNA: TGCGCCCGCAGCTTGGGGGGCTTGGGGTATGGCTACACCTTC; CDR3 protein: CARSLGGLGYGYTF
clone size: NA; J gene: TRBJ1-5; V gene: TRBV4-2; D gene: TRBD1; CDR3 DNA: TGTGCCAGCAGCCGGGACAGTGAGGGTCAGCCCCAGCATTTT; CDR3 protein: CASSRDSEGQPQHF
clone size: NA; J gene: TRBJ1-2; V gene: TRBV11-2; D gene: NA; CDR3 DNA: TGTGCCAGCAGCTCCGCTGGCACCCATAACTATGGCTACACCTTC; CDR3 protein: CASSSAGTHNYGYTF
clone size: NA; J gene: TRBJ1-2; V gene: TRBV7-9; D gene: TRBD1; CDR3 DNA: TGTGCCAGCAGCTTAATGACAGGGGGCTTTGACACCTTC; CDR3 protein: CASSLMTGGFDTF
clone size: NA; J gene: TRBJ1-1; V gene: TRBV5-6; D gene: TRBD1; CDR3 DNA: TGTGCCAGCAGCTCCTCCCCGACAGGGGCTCGTACTGAAGCTTTCTTT; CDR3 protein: CASSSSPTGARTEAFF
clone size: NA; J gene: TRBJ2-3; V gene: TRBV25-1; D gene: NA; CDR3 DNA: TGTGCCAGCAGAAGCAGCACAGATACGCAGTATTTT; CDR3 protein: CASRSSTDTQYF
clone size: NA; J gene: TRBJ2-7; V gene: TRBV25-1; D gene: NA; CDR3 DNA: TGTGCCAGCGGTGCAGGGAGGTTTTGCTTC; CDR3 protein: CASGAGRFCF
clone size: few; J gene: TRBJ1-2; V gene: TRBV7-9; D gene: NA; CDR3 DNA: TGTGCCAGCAGCCCCCAACTCTATGGCTACACCTTC; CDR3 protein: CASSPQLYGYTF
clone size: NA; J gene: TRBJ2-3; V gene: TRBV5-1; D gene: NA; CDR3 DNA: TGCGCCAGCAGCTCCAAGCCCACAGATACGCAGTATTTT; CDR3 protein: CASSSKPTDTQYF
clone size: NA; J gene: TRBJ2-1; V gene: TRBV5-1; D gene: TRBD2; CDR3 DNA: TGCGCCAGCGAGACTAGCGGGAGTTCCTACAATGAGCAGTTCTTC; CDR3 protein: CASETSGSSYNEQFF
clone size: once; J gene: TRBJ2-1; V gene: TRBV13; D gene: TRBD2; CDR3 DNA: TGTGCCAGCAGCGGAGCGCAACAGCGGGAGGGGGCCTACAATGAGCAGTTCTTC; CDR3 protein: CASSGAQQREGAYNEQFF
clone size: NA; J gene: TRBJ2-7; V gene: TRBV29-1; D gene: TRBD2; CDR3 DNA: TGCAGCGTTGAAGGCGTCTGGGGGGGCTACGAGCAGTACTTC; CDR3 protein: CSVEGVWGGYEQYF
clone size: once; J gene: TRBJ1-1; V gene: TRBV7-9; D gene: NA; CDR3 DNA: TGTGCCAGCAGCTTAGCGGAGGGTTCTGAAGCTTTCTTT; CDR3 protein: CASSLAEGSEAFF
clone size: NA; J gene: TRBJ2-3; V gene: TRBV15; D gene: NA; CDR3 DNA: TGTGCCACCAGCGGGACTGGGGGGAGGACAGATACGCAGTATTTT; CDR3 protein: CATSGTGGRTDTQYF
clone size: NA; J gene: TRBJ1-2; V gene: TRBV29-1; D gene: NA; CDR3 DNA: TGCAGCGTTGTAAGTGACAGATTCTATGGCTACACCTTC; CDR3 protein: CSVVSDRFYGYTF
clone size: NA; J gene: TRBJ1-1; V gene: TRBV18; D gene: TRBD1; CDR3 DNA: TGTGCCAGCTCACCAGGGTCCGGAGGACAGGGGATCGCTTTCTTT; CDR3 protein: CASSPGSGGQGIAFF
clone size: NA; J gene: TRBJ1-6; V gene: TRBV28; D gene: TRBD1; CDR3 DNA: TGTGCCAGCAGTTTATCCGGTCTAACAGGGGTCGATAGTAATTCACCCCTCCACTTT; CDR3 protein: CASSLSGLTGVDSNSPLHF
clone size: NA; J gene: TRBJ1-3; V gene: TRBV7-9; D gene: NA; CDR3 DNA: TGTGCCAGCAGCTTAAAAGGCGGGGCTGGAAACACCATATATTTT; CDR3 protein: CASSLKGGAGNTIYF
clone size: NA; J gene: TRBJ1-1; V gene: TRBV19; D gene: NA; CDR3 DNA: TGTGCCAGCGGGCCGGGAAACCTCATGAACACTGAAGCTTTCTTT; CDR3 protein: CASGPGNLMNTEAFF
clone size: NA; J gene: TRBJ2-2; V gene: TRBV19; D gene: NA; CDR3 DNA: TGTGCCAGTAGTATTATAGCGACGAACACCGGGGAGCTGTTTTTT; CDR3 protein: CASSIIATNTGELFF
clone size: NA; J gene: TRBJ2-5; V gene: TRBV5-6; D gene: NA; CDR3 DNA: TGTGCCAGCAGCTCGCCCAGGGAGGAGGAGACCCAGTACTTC; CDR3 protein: CASSSPREEETQYF
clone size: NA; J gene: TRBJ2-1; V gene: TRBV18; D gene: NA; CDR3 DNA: TGTGCCAGCTCCCGCGGGACTTTCAATGAGCAGTTCTTC; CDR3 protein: CASSRGTFNEQFF
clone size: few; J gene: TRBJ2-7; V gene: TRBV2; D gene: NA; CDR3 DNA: TGTGCCAGCACTCGGACAGCTTCCTACGAGCAGTACTTC; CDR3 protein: CASTRTASYEQYF
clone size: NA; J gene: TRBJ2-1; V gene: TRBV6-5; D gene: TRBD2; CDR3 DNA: TGTGCCAGCAGTCGAGAGGGACTACGGACCAATGAGCAGTTCTTC; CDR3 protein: CASSREGLRTNEQFF
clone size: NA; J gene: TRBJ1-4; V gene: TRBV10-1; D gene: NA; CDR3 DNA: TGCGCCAGCAGCGCGGGCCCCGAGGGTGAAAAACTGTTTTTT; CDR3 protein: CASSAGPEGEKLFF
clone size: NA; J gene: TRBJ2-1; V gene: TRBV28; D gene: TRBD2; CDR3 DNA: TGTGCCAGCAGTTCTGCAGCGGGACCGTACAATGAGCAGTTCTTC; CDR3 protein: CASSSAAGPYNEQFF
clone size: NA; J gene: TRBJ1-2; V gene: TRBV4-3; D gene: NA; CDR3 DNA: TGCGCCAGCAGCCAAGATCCCAGGGATGGCTACACCTTC; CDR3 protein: CASSQDPRDGYTF
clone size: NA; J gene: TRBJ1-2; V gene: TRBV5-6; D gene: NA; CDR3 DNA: TGTGCCAGCAGCTTGGGACAGGCCATCTATGGCTACACCTTC; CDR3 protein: CASSLGQAIYGYTF
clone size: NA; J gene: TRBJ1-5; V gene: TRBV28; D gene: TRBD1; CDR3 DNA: TGTGCCAGCAGTTTTCGACAGGGGACCCTCAATCAGCCCCAGCATTTT; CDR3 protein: CASSFRQGTLNQPQHF
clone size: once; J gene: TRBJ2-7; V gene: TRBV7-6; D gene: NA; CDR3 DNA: TGTGCCAGCAGCTTAGTTGGGAGCTCCTACGAGCAGTACTTC; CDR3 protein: CASSLVGSSYEQYF
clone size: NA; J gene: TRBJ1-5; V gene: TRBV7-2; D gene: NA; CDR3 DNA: TGTGCCAGCAGCTACGCAGGGAGGGTTGGTGATCAGCCCCAGCATTTT; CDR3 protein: CASSYAGRVGDQPQHF